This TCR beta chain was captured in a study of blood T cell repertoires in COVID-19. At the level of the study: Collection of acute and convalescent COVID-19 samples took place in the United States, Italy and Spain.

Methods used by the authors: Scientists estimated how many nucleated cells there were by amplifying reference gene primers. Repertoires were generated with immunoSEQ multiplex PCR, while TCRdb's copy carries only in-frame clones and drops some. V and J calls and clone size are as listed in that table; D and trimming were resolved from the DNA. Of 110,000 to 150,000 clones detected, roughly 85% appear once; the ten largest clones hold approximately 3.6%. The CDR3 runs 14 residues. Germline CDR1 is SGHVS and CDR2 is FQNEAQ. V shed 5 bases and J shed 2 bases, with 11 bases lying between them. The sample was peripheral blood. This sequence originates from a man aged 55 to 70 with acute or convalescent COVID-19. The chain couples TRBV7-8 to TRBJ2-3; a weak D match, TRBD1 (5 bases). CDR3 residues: CASSRGHNTDTQYF. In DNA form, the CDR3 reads TGTGCCAGCAGCCGAGGACACAACACAGATACGCAGTATTTT.